This T cell receptor beta chain was observed in a study of regulatory T cells in long-lasting Graves disease. Overall study: Positive TSH receptor antibodies alongside over 5 years of antithyroid drugs were what marked Graves' disease as persistent. The study's findings and limits: Favoring TRBV28, TRBJ1-2 and TRBJ2-5 was a feature seen in persistent disease.

Time point given: persistent/refractory GD, antithyroid drugs over 5 years with positive TRAb. After RNA was extracted from PBMCs, the TCR library was made from it. The V gene's germline CDR1 is WNHNN and CDR2 SYGVQD (reference sequence). This CDR3 is 13 amino acids long. V was clipped by 7 bases and J by 5 bases; unmatched bases: 4. Combining iRepertoire HTBI primers with Arm-PCR of CDR3 regions, the authors built TCR beta libraries. TCRdb re-derived calls from the multiplex PCR reads in MiXCR, one entry per CDR3 protein. The sample lists 400,000 to 500,000 distinct CDR3 sequences, about 21% seen once, with around 15% in the top ten. This clonotype was counted many times. Its specificity is unknown.

Material: peripheral blood mononuclear cells (PBMCs), obtained when the disease was refractory, from a patient treated with antithyroid drugs. The receptor comes from a female donor with Graves disease. The rearrangement links TRBV10-1 to TRBJ2-5, with 10 bases aligning to TRBD1. Here the CDR3 DNA reads TGCGCCAGCATTCCGGACAGGGGGGAGACCCAGTACTTC. This codes for CASIPDRGETQYF.